These 27 T cell receptor beta chains were all obtained from the same sample, sequenced in a study of T cells in narcolepsy. Profiled with immunoSEQ multiplex PCR; TCRdb holds only in-frame clones, not every one. The table records 32,000 or so clones, approximately 83% of them present only once. Sequenced input: CD45RA- memory CD4+ T cells from PBMCs. These receptors all stem from a human donor with narcolepsy.

The J gene is TRBJ2-2, the V gene TRBV7-9; D is unclear. V lost 3 bases and J lost 3, with 8 bases in between. The CDR3 runs 14 residues. The germline CDR1 and CDR2 sequences are SEHNR and FQNEAQ (reference sequence). This CDR3 is CASSLWDYTGELFF. The CDR3 nucleotides are TGTGCCAGCAGCTTGTGGGATTACACCGGGGAGCTGTTTTTT.

V gene TRBV5-1 combines with J gene TRBJ1-4, with D unclear. Germline CDR1 reads SGHRS; CDR2 reads YFSETQ. Trimming pared 4 bases from V and 5 bases from J, leaving 12 bases between. This CDR3 has 14 residues. The CDR3 loop is CASSPTRGNEKLFF. CDR3 DNA: TGCGCCAGCAGCCCAACTCGAGGGAATGAAAAACTGTTTTTT. Supplemented by reference TRBV5-1 and TRBJ1-4, the full variable domain reads KAGVTQTPRYLIKTRGQQVTLSCSPISGHRSVSWYQQTPGQGLQFLFEYFSETQRNKGNFPGRFSGRQFSNSRSEMNVSTLELGDSALYLCASSPTRGNEKLFFGSGTQLSVL.

The V gene is TRBV5-5, the J gene TRBJ2-3; TRBD2 aligns across 8 bases. J gave up 0 bases and V 4 bases, and 10 bases lay outside the gene matches. The CDR3 consists of 17 residues. The germline CDR1 and CDR2 sequences are SGHKS and YYEKEE (reference sequence). CDR3 loop: CASSPPGLAGSTDTQYF. CDR3 in DNA: TGTGCCAGCAGCCCACCTGGGCTAGCGGGTAGCACAGATACGCAGTATTTT.

The chain recombines TRBV11-2 with TRBJ1-2; 7 bases are a match to TRBD1. The germline gives CDR1 SGHAT, CDR2 FQNNGV. With V trimmed by 6 bases and J by 7 bases, 8 bases remained unmatched. The CDR3 runs 13 residues. CDR3: CASRQSSGGGYTF. The CDR3 DNA is TGTGCCAGCAGACAATCCTCAGGGGGTGGCTACACCTTC.

This chain joins TRBV7-9 and TRBJ2-3, with 9 positions matching TRBD1. The CDR3 totals 18 residues. The V gene's germline CDR1 is SEHNR and CDR2 FQNEAQ (reference sequence). V was clipped by 3 bases and J by 1 base; unmatched bases: 11. CDR3 sequence reads: CASSFPVRDREGTDTQYF. Written as DNA, the CDR3 is TGTGCCAGCAGCTTCCCCGTCCGGGACAGGGAAGGCACAGATACGCAGTATTTT.

The chain couples TRBV7-9 to TRBJ2-7; tentatively, D is TRBD2 (6 bases). With 3 bases removed from V and 0 bases from J, the gap between germline ends came to 12 bases. The CDR3 has 15 residues. Looked up from germline, CDR1 is SEHNR and CDR2 is FQNEAQ (reference sequence). The DNA for the CDR3 is TGTGCCAGCAGCTTTTTTAGCGGAACCTCCTACGAGCAGTACTTC. Translation: CASSFFSGTSYEQYF.

The CDR3 DNA reads as TGTGCCAGCAGCACGGGGCTTAGCCCCACACGGGATACGCAGTATTTT. Translated: CASSTGLSPTRDTQYF. The V and J genes are TRBV14 and TRBJ2-3; D possibly uses TRBD1 or TRBD2 (5 bases each). V was pared by 5 bases and J by 6 bases, with 21 bases between. Germline V gives CDR1 SGHDN, CDR2 FVKESK. The CDR3 spans 16 residues.

The chain combines TRBV11-3 with TRBJ1-1, with D possibly being TRBD1 (6 bases). CDR3 length: 15 amino acids. Trimming left V 1 base short and J 1 base short, with 10 bases between. Germline V gene lookup returns CDR1 SGHNT and CDR2 YENEEA. In DNA, the CDR3 is TGTGCCAGCAGCTTAGGGTCAGGGGAGAACACTGAAGCTTTCTTT. Its protein is CASSLGSGENTEAFF.

J is TRBJ2-5 and V is TRBV5-6; 10 bases align to TRBD1. The DNA end lines up better with TRBJ2-7; the J call may be wrong. This CDR3 contains 17 residues. CDR1 is SGHDT and CDR2 is YYEEEE in the germline V gene. CDR3 loop: CASSLEGQGSSYYEQYF. The CDR3, as DNA: TGTGCCAGCAGCTTGGAGGGACAGGGGAGCTCCTACTACGAGCAGTACTTC.

This chain links TRBV18 with TRBJ1-5, with TRBD1 matching over 7 bases. Trimming took 3 bases from V and 4 from J; bases not matched to a gene: 6. CDR1 KGHSH and CDR2 LQKENI come from the germline V gene. The CDR3 length is 15 residues. CDR3 DNA sequence: TGTGCCAGCTCACCGACAGGGCTTGGTAATCAGCCCCAGCATTTT. Its translation is CASSPTGLGNQPQHF. Full variable domain (remainder filled in from reference TRBV18 and TRBJ1-5): NAGVMQNPRHLVRRRGQEARLRCSPMKGHSHVYWYRQLPEEGLKFMVYLQKENIIDESGMPKERFSAEFPKEGPSILRIQQVVRGDSAAYFCASSPTGLGNQPQHFGDGTRLSIL.

The V call is TRBV5-6, the J call TRBJ2-5; either TRBD1 or TRBD2 may fit D (5 bases each). CDR1 SGHDT and CDR2 YYEEEE come from the germline V gene. The ends were cut back, 2 bases at V and 3 bases at J, with 11 bases in the middle. The CDR3 contains 14 residues. DNA for the CDR3: TGTGCCAGCAGCTTCTGGCAGGGAGAAGAGACCCAGTACTTC. Translation gives CASSFWQGEETQYF.

This clone appeared a single time. CDR3 coding DNA: TGTGCCAGTAGTGCCTGGACAGGACGGGGGAACTCCTACGAGCAGTACTTC. Protein sequence: CASSAWTGRGNSYEQYF. The V and J genes are TRBV19 and TRBJ2-7; weak D call: TRBD1 (7 bases). CDR1 is LNHDA and CDR2 is SQIVND in the germline V gene (reference sequence). The CDR3 consists of 17 residues. Deletions cut 5 bases from V and 0 bases from J, with 20 bases between.

The chain has TRBV5-8 and TRBJ2-1, with TRBD2 identical over 8 bases. The germline CDR1 and CDR2 sequences are SGHTS and YDEGEE. V shed 0 bases, J shed 15 bases, and the junction held 14 bases outside the gene matches. This CDR3 has 15 amino acids. The CDR3, as DNA: TGTGCCAGCAGCTTGGTTCTTGGCGGGGGGATATTCGGGTTCTTC. It encodes CASSLVLGGGIFGFF.

This CDR3 is CASSLGRGPTGNEKLFF. As DNA, the CDR3 is TGTGCCAGCAGCTTAGGGAGGGGCCCCACTGGTAATGAAAAACTGTTTTTT. The chain combines TRBV7-8 with TRBJ1-4, with D tentatively TRBD1 (5 bases). CDR1 is SGHVS, CDR2 FQNEAQ, per germline. V was shortened by 1 base and J by 4 bases, with 16 bases between the two germline ends. The CDR3 spans 17 residues.

This sequence joins TRBV4-1 and TRBJ2-3; 10 nucleotides align to TRBD1. CDR1 and CDR2 from the germline V gene are MGHRA and YSYEKL. With V trimmed by 1 base and J by 4 bases, 2 bases remained unmatched. There are 15 residues in the CDR3. CDR3 DNA: TGCGCCAGCAGCCAAGTCGGGACAGGGGCAGATACGCAGTATTTT. The encoded protein is CASSQVGTGADTQYF.

The V call is TRBV7-6, the J call TRBJ1-4; D not resolved. The CDR3 is 13 residues long. Trimming took off 1 base at V and 7 bases at J, with 7 bases between the two ends. Germline-derived CDR1 and CDR2 are SGHVS and FNYEAQ. The CDR3 sequence: CASSLGPREKLFF. Written as DNA, the CDR3 is TGTGCCAGCAGCTTAGGTCCCCGTGAAAAACTGTTTTTT.

This clone was recorded a few times. The chain employs TRBV6-6 and TRBJ1-2, with TRBD1 identical over 8 bases. CDR1 and CDR2 (germline): MNHNY, SVGAGI (reference sequence). The trim removed 8 bases at V and 7 bases at J, leaving 15 bases unmatched. The CDR3 runs 15 residues. The CDR3 DNA reads as TGTGCCAGCTCTTATCGGGACAGGAGTTCTCTTGGCTACACCTTC. This gives the protein CASSYRDRSSLGYTF.

The gene calls are TRBV2 and TRBJ2-6, with D possibly matching TRBD1 (6 bases). Germline lookup yields CDR1 SNHLY and CDR2 FYNNEI. With 5 bases removed from V and 0 bases from J, the gap between germline ends came to 17 bases. The CDR3 length is 18 residues. The CDR3 DNA sequence: TGTGCCAGCAGTCCCCGAGGGGGACACAACTCTGGGGCCAACGTCCTGACTTTC. It codes for CASSPRGGHNSGANVLTF.

The V call is TRBV19, the J call TRBJ1-3; possible D gene TRBD1, 6 bases. The CDR3 has 18 residues. Trimming pared 3 bases from V and 1 base from J, leaving 19 bases between. The V gene's germline CDR1 is LNHDA and CDR2 SQIVND (reference sequence). CDR3 residues: CASSISPIGQLSGNTIYF. The CDR3 DNA reads as TGTGCCAGTAGTATCTCACCCATTGGACAGCTATCTGGAAACACCATATATTTT. The full variable domain, completed using reference TRBV19 and TRBJ1-3, is DGGITQSPKYLFRKEGQNVTLSCEQNLNHDAMYWYRQDPGQGLRLIYYSQIVNDFQKGDIAEGYSVSREKKESFPLTVTSAQKNPTAFYLCASSISPIGQLSGNTIYFGEGSWLTVV.

In its sample, this clone was seen a few times. A read error may produce the germline difference seen at one junction end. This sequence joins TRBV5-3 and TRBJ2-3; D is unclear. TRBV5-3 belongs to the ORF category, with a function that is uncertain. The CDR3 extends over 11 amino acids. The CDR3 region is CASSLADTQYF. The CDR3 DNA follows: TGTGCCAGCAGCTTAGCAGATACGCAGTATTTT.

The V call is TRBV6-1, the J call TRBJ1-1, with 8 bases matching TRBD1. The V gene's germline CDR1 is MNHNS and CDR2 SASEGT. This CDR3 contains 14 residues. The junction had 12 bases not matched to a gene; V was cut back by 10 bases and J by 5 bases. CDR3: CAITADRARTEAFF. The CDR3 region has the DNA TGTGCCATCACGGCGGACAGGGCGAGGACTGAAGCTTTCTTT.

The V gene is TRBV2, the J gene TRBJ1-5, with a weak D call TRBD1 (5 bases). The CDR3 is made up of 15 amino acids. The V end lost 3 bases, the J end lost 1 base, and 10 bases lay between the germline ends. The germline CDR1 and CDR2 sequences are SNHLY and FYNNEI. The CDR3 DNA is TGTGCCAGCAGTGATGTGGGGGGGAGCAATCAGCCCCAGCATTTT. Translating it yields CASSDVGGSNQPQHF.

For the CDR3, the DNA is TGTGCCAGCAGCTTAAGGCGGGACACCGGGGAGCTGTTTTTT. Residues: CASSLRRDTGELFF. The chain employs TRBV5-4 and TRBJ2-2; maybe TRBD2 (5 bases). V gave up 2 bases and J gave up 3 bases, with 8 bases separating them. CDR1 and CDR2 (germline): SGHNT, YYREEE (reference sequence). The CDR3 extends over 14 amino acids.

The V call is TRBV6-5, the J call TRBJ2-7; TRBD2 agrees at 8 bases. Germline CDR1 is MNHEY and CDR2 is SVGAGI. The junction had 14 bases not matched to a gene; V was cut back by 6 bases and J by 7 bases. This CDR3 has 15 residues. CDR3 amino acids: CASRQKGRGAEEQYF. The CDR3 DNA reads as TGTGCCAGCAGGCAGAAGGGGCGGGGGGCTGAAGAGCAGTACTTC.

The genes are TRBV19 and TRBJ1-6; tentatively, D is TRBD1 (5 bases). V lost 5 bases, J lost 5 bases, and 16 bases lay in between. The CDR3 loop spans 16 amino acids. Germline V gene lookup returns CDR1 LNHDA and CDR2 SQIVND (reference sequence). The CDR3 coding sequence is TGTGCCAGTAGTCCCTATGCAGGGATGAATAATTCACCCCTCCACTTT. Protein product: CASSPYAGMNNSPLHF.

The chain employs TRBV6-1 and TRBJ2-1; TRBD1 matches at 9 bases. The V gene's germline CDR1 is MNHNS and CDR2 SASEGT. This CDR3 region has 13 residues. J lost 6 bases, V lost 6 bases, and 3 bases had no gene match. The chain's CDR3 is CASRQTGGNEQFF. Here the CDR3 DNA reads TGTGCCAGCAGGCAGACAGGGGGCAATGAGCAGTTCTTC.

The chain joins TRBV7-2 to TRBJ1-5; D gene unclear. Germline CDR1 and CDR2: SGHTA and FQGNSA. V was trimmed by 1 base and J by 7 bases, leaving 11 bases between them. CDR3 length: 14 amino acids. The CDR3 coding sequence is TGTGCCAGCAGCTTAGTCAAGGGTGGACAGCCCCAGCATTTT. This codes for CASSLVKGGQPQHF.